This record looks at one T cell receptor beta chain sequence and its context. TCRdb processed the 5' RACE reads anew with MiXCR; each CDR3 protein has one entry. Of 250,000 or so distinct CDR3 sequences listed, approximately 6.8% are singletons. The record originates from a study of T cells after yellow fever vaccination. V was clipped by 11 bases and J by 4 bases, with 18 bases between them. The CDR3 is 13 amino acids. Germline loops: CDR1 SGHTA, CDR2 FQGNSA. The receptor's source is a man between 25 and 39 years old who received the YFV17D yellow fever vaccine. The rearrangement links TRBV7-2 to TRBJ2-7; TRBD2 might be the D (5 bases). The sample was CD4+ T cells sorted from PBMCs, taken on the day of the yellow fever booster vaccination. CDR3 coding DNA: TGTGCCTCTAGCCCCCCGGGGAGTTACGAGCAGTACTTC. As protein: CASSPPGSYEQYF.